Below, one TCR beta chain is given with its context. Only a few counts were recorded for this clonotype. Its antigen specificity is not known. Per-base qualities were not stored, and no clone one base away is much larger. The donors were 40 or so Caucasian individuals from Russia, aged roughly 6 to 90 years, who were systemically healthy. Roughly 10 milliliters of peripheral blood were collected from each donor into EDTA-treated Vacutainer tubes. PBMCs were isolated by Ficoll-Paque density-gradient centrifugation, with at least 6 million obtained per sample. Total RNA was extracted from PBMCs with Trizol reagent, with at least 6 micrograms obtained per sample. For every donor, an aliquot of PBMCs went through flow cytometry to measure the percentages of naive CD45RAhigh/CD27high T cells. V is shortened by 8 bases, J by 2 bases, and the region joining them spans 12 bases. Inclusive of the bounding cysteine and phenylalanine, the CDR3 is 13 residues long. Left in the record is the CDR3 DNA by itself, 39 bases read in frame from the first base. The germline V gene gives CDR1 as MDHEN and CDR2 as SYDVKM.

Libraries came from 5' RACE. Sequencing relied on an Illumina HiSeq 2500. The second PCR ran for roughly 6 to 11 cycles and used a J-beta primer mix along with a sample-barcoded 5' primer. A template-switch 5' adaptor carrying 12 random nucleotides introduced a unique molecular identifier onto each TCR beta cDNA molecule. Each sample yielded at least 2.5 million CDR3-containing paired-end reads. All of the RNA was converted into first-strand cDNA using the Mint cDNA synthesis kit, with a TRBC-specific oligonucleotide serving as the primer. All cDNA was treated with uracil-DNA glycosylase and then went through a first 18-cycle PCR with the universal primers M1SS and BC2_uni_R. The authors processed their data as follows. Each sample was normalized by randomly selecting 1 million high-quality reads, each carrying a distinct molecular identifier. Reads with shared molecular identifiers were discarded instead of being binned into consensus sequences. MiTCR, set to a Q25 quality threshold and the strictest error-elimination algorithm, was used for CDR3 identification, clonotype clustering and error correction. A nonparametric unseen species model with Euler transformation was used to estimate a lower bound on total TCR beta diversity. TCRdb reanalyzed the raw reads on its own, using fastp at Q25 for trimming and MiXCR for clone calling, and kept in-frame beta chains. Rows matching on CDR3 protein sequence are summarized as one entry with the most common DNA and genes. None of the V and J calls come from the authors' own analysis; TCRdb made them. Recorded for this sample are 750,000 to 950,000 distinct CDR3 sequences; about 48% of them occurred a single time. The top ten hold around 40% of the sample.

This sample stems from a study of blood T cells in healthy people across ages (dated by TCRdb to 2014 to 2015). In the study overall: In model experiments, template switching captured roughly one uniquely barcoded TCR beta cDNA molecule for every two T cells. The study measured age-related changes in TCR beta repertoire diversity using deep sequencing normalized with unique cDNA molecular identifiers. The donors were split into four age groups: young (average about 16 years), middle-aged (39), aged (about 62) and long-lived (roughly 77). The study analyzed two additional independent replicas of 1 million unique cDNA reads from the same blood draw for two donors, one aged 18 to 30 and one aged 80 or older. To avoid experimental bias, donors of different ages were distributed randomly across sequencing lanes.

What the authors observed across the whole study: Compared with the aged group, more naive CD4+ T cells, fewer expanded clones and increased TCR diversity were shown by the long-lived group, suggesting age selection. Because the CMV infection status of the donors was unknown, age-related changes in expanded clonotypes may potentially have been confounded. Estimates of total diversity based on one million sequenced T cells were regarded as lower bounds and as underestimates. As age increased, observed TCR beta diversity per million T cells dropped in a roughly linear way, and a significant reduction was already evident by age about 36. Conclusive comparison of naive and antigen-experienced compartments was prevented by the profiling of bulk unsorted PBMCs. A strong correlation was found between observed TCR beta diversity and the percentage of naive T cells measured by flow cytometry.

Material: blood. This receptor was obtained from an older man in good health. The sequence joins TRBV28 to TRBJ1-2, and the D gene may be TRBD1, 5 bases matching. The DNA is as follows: TGTGCCAGCCAGAGATCAGGGAACTATGGCTACACCTTC. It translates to CASQRSGNYGYTF.